The clone carrying this T cell receptor (beta chain) was recorded at least ten times. Its antigen is currently unknown. Each patient went into thyroid surgery without having received any treatment. As processed by the authors: The study's classifier, a distant-metastasis tool for papillary thyroid cancer, was built using CDR3 differences across clinicopathological groups. TCRdb re-called clones via MiXCR from the PCR reads. The V and J calls reflect TCRdb's pipeline rather than the authors' work. The repertoire holds roughly 65,000 clones, with approximately 14% as singletons. The sample is drawn from a study of metastatic and nonmetastatic thyroid tumors. About the study: Repertoires from blood and tumor or nodule tissue of malignant and benign thyroid patients were compared.

General observations from the study: Patients with malignant thyroid tumors reportedly had significantly higher TCR beta diversity than those with benign nodules, in blood and tumor.

The source of this sequence is a male donor with papillary thyroid cancer or a benign thyroid nodule (not recorded which). Some clones in this sample may be carry-over from other donors' samples. The sequenced sample consisted of blood.

The CDR3 DNA is TGTGCCAGCAGTCAACAGGGCTACGAGCAGTACTTC. This sequence encodes CASSQQGYEQYF. The chain uses TRBV25-1 and TRBJ2-7; weak D call: TRBD1 (6 bases). V lost 5 bases to trimming and J lost 3 bases, with 8 bases between them. Germline-derived CDR1 and CDR2 are MGHDK and SYGVNS. This CDR3 comprises 12 residues.